This record covers a single T cell receptor beta chain. Its target is not known. The data were obtained in a study of shared clonotypes between healthy human individuals. Study-wide results and limits: Depth of sequencing was expected to influence donor clonotype sharing. Naive CD4 clonotype sharing across a few donors was 4% to 5%. Researchers sampled only blood; tissue repertoires likely differ.

The naive CD8 fraction comprised CD45RO-negative cells positively selected for CCR7 and excluded terminally differentiated effector memory CD45RA+ cells. V lost 4 bases and J lost 4; bases outside the gene matches: 9. CDR1 MNHEY and CDR2 SVGAGI come from the germline V gene. The CDR3 has 15 amino acids. Profiling relied on immunoSEQ multiplex PCR, and the TCRdb table lists in-frame clones only, not all of them. Found here are more than 2 million clones, approximately 95% of them singletons; the top ten hold more than 0.95%. The sample taken for sequencing was naive CD8+ T cells sorted from blood. This chain uses TRBV6-5 with TRBJ1-1; TRBD1 agrees at 7 bases. The TCR sequence derives from a young man in good health. CDR3 nucleotide sequence: TGTGCCAGCAGTTCCCCTCGACAGGGCGTCACTGAAGCTTTCTTT. Translated: CASSSPRQGVTEAFF.